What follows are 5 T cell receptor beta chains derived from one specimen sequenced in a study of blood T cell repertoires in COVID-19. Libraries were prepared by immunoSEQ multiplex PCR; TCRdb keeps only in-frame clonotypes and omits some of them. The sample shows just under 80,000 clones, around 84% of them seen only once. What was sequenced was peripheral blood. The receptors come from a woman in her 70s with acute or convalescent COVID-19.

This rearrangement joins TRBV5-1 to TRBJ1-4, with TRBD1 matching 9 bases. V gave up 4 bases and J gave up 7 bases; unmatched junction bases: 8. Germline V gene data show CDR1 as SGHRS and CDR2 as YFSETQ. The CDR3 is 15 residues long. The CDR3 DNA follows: TGCGCCAGCAGCGTTACAGGGGGCGGGCCTGAAAAACTGTTTTTT. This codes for CASSVTGGGPEKLFF. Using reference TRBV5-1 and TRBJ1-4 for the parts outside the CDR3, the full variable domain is KAGVTQTPRYLIKTRGQQVTLSCSPISGHRSVSWYQQTPGQGLQFLFEYFSETQRNKGNFPGRFSGRQFSNSRSEMNVSTLELGDSALYLCASSVTGGGPEKLFFGSGTQLSVL.

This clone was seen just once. The CDR3 loop reads CASSVAGLYEQYF. The CDR3, as DNA: TGTGCCAGCAGTGTGGCAGGGCTTTACGAGCAGTACTTC. The chain combines TRBV2 with TRBJ2-7, with D possibly being TRBD1 (5 bases). Trimming cost V 4 bases and J 4 bases, with 11 bases left between them. The CDR3 sequence is 13 residues long. Germline CDR1 and CDR2: SNHLY and FYNNEI.

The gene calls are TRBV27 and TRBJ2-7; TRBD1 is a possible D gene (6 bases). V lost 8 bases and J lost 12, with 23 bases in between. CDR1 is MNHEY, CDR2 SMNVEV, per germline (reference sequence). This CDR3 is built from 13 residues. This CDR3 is CASGQSNIRMLYF. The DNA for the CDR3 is TGTGCCAGCGGACAGTCCAACATTAGGATGCTGTACTTC.

CDR3 coding DNA: TGTGCCAGCAGTATAGCCAGCGGTTGGTACTTC. Protein product: CASSIASGWYF. V gene TRBV28 combines with J gene TRBJ2-4; a weak D match, TRBD2 (5 bases). CDR3 size: 11 residues. The germline gives CDR1 MDHEN, CDR2 SYDVKM. Trimming left V 5 bases short and J 15 bases short, with 14 bases between.

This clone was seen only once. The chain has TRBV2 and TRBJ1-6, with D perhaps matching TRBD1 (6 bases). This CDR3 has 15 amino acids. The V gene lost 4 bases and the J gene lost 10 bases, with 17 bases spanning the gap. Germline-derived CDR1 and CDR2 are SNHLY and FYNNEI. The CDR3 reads CASSGRQGFNSPLHF. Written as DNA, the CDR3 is TGTGCCAGCAGTGGGCGGCAGGGGTTCAACTCACCCCTCCACTTT.